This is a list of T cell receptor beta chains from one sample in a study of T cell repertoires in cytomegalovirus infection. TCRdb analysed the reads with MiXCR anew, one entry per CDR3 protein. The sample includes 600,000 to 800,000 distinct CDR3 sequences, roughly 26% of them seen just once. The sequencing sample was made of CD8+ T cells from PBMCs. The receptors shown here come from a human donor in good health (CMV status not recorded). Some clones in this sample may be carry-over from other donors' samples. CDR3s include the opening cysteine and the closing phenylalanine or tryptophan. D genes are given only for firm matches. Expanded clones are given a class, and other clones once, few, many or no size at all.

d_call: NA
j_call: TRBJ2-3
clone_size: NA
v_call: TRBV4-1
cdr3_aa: CASSQDRAGKGTDTQYF
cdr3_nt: TGCGCCAGCAGCCAAGACCGCGCGGGGAAGGGCACAGATACGCAGTATTTT

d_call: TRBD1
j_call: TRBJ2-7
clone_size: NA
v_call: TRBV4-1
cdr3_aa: CASSQTGTGGLGEQYF
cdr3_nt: TGCGCCAGCAGCCAGACCGGGACAGGGGGCTTGGGGGAGCAGTACTTC

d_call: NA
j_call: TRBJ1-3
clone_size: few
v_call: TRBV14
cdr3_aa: CASSLSGGTGNTIYF
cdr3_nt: TGTGCCAGCAGCCTGTCCGGCGGGACTGGAAACACCATATATTTT

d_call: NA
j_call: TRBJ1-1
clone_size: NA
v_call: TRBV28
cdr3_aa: CASIREGKTTEAFF
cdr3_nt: TGTGCCAGCATTAGAGAGGGGAAGACGACTGAAGCTTTCTTT

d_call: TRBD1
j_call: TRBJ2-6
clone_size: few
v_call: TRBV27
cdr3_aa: CASSFSGTGAFGANVLTF
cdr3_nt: TGTGCCAGCAGTTTTTCCGGGACAGGGGCGTTTGGGGCCAACGTCCTGACTTTC

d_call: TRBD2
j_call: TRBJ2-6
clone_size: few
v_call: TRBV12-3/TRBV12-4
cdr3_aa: CAGRASNFPGANVLTF
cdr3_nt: TGTGCCGGGAGGGCCAGCAACTTTCCTGGGGCCAACGTCCTGACTTTC

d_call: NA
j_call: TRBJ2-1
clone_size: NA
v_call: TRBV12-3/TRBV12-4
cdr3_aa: CASGPEGQLTYNEQFF
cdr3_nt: TGTGCCAGCGGTCCTGAGGGGCAGTTAACCTACAATGAGCAGTTCTTC

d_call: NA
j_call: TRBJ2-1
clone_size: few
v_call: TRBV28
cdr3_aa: CASSLKGARSYNEQFF
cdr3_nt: TGTGCCAGCAGTCTAAAGGGAGCTAGGTCCTACAATGAGCAGTTCTTC

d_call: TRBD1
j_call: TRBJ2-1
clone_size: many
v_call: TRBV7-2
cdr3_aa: CASSLWTGGYEQFF
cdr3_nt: TGTGCCAGCAGCTTATGGACAGGGGGTTATGAGCAGTTCTTC

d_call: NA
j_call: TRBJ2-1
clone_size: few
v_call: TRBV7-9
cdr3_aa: CASSYETGVANEQFF
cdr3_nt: TGTGCCAGCAGCTACGAAACGGGCGTCGCCAATGAGCAGTTCTTC

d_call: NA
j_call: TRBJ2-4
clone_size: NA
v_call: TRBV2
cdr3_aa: CASRERRTEGKNIQYF
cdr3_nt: TGTGCCAGCAGAGAACGCCGAACAGAAGGCAAAAACATTCAGTACTTC

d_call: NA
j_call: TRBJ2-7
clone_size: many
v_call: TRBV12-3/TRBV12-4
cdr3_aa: CASIQNPRTEQYF
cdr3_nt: TGTGCCAGCATCCAAAATCCTCGGACAGAGCAGTACTTC

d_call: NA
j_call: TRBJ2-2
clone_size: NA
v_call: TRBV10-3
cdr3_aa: CAISDRGDTGELFF
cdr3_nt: TGTGCCATCAGTGATAGAGGGGACACCGGGGAGCTGTTTTTT

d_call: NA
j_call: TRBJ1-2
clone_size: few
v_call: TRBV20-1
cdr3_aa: CSAATVGYTF
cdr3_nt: TGCAGTGCCGCGACGGTGGGCTACACCTTC

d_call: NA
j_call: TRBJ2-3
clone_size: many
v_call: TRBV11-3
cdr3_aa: CASSPPAATDTQYF
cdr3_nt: TGTGCCAGCAGCCCTCCGGCGGCCACAGATACGCAGTATTTT

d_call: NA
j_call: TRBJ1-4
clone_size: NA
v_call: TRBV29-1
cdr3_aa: CSVEEGRGEKLFF
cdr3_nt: TGCAGCGTTGAAGAGGGGAGGGGTGAAAAACTGTTTTTT

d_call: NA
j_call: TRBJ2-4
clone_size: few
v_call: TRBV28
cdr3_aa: CATRTEEARLWEDIQYF
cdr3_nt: TGTGCCACTAGGACGGAGGAGGCGCGGCTGTGGGAAGACATTCAGTACTTC

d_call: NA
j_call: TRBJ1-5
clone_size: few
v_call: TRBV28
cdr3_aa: CASSPVPVGNQPQHF
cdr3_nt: TGTGCCAGCAGTCCCGTCCCGGTAGGCAATCAGCCCCAGCATTTT

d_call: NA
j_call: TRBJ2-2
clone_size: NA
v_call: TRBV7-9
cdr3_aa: CASSPSPGANTGELFF
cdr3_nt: TGTGCCAGCAGCCCCTCCCCGGGAGCGAACACCGGGGAGCTGTTTTTT

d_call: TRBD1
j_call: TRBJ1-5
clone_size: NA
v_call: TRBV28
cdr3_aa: CVSSWTGQGLQPQHF
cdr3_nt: TGTGTCAGCAGTTGGACCGGACAGGGTCTTCAGCCCCAGCATTTT

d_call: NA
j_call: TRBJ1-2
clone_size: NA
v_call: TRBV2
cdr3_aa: CANDRAGVYGYTF
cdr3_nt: TGTGCCAACGACCGGGCGGGGGTCTATGGCTACACCTTC

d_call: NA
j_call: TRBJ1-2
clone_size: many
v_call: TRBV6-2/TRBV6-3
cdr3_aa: CASSYEDTTYGYTF
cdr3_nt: TGTGCCAGCAGTTACGAGGATACTACCTATGGCTACACCTTC

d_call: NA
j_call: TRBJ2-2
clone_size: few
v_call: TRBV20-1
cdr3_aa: CSAKQDYGTGELFF
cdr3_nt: TGCAGTGCTAAGCAGGACTACGGCACCGGGGAGCTGTTTTTT

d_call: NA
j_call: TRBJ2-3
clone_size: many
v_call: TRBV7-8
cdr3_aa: CASSDTGGLTDTQYF
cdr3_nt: TGTGCCAGCAGCGATACCGGGGGACTCACAGATACGCAGTATTTT

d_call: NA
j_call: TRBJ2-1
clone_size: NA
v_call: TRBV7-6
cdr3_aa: CVSSLVLTPSNEQFF
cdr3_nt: TGTGTCAGCAGCTTAGTGCTGACGCCCTCCAATGAGCAGTTCTTC

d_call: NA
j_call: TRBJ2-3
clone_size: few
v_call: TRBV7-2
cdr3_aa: CASTGGRGATDTQYF
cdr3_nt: TGTGCCAGCACCGGAGGTCGGGGGGCAACAGATACGCAGTATTTT

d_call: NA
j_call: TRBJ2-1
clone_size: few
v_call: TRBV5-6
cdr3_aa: CASAIRSYNEQFF
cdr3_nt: TGTGCCTCGGCGATTCGCTCCTACAATGAGCAGTTCTTC

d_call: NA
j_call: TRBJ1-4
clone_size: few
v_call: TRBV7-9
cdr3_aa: CASSLLRTDEKLFF
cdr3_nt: TGTGCCAGCAGCTTATTACGGACGGATGAAAAACTGTTTTTT

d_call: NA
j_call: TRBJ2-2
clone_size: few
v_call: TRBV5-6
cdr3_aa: CASSLGAGVAGELFF
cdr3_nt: TGTGCCAGCAGCTTGGGGGCCGGGGTTGCCGGGGAGCTGTTTTTT

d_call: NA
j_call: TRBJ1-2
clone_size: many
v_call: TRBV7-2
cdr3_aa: CASSLDEARGYGYTF
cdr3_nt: TGTGCCAGCAGCTTAGATGAAGCCAGGGGCTATGGCTACACCTTC

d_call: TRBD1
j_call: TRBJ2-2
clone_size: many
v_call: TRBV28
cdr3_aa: CASSFRDRGNTGELFF
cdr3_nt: TGTGCCAGCAGTTTTAGGGACAGGGGAAACACCGGGGAGCTGTTTTTT

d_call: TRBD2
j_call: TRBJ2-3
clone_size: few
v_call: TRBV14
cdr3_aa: CASSQYGLAADTQYF
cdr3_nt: TGTGCCAGCAGCCAATACGGACTAGCGGCAGATACGCAGTATTTT

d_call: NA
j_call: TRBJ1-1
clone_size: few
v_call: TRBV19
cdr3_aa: CASSIARGTEAFF
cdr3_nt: TGTGCCAGTAGTATAGCCCGGGGGACTGAAGCTTTCTTT

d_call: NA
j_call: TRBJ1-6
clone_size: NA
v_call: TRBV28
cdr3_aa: CATQGPSIDPLHF
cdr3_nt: TGTGCCACCCAGGGACCGTCGATAGACCCCCTCCACTTT

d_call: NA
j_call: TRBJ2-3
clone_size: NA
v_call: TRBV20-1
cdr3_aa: CSASTGGPSTDTQYF
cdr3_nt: TGCAGTGCTAGTACGGGGGGCCCTAGCACAGATACGCAGTATTTT

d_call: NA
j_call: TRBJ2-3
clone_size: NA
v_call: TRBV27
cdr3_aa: CASSFTMGTDTQYF
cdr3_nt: TGTGCCAGCAGTTTTACGATGGGTACAGATACGCAGTATTTT

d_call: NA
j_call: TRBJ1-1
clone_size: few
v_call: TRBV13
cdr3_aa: CASSLTGGWNTEAFF
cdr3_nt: TGTGCCAGCAGCTTAACCGGCGGGTGGAACACTGAAGCTTTCTTT

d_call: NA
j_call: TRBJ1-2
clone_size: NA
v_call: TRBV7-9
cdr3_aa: CASSSNRIDGYTF
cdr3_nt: TGTGCCAGCAGTTCAAACAGGATCGATGGCTACACCTTC

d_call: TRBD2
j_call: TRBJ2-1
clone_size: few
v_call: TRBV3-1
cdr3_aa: CASSQDLLAGAPFF
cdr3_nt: TGTGCCAGCAGCCAAGATTTACTAGCGGGGGCACCGTTCTTC

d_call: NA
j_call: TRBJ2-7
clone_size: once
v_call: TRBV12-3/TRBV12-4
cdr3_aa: CASTTGVYEQYF
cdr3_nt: TGTGCCAGCACTACGGGGGTTTACGAGCAGTACTTC

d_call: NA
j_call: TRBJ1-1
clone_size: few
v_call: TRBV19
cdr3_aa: CASSVDGERLSTEAFF
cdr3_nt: TGTGCCAGTAGCGTCGACGGCGAAAGGCTTAGTACTGAAGCTTTCTTT

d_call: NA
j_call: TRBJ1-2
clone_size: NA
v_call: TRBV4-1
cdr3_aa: CASSHRTAPGGYTF
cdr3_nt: TGCGCCAGCAGCCACCGGACAGCCCCGGGAGGCTACACCTTC

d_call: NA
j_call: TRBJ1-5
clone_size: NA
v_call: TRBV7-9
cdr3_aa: CASSPEGSNQPQHF
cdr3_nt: TGTGCCAGCAGCCCGGAGGGGAGCAATCAGCCCCAGCATTTT

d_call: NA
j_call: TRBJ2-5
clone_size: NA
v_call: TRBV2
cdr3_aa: CASSDLTDQETQYF
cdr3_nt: TGTGCCAGCAGTGATTTAACGGACCAAGAGACCCAGTACTTC

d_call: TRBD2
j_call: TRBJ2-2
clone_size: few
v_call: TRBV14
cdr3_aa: CASSQPGTTMNTGELFF
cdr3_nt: TGTGCCAGCAGCCAACCCGGGACTACAATGAACACCGGGGAGCTGTTTTTT

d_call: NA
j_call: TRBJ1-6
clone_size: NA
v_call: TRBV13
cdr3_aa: CASSPMPVGLNSPLHF
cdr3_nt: TGTGCCAGCAGCCCCATGCCCGTCGGCCTTAATTCACCCCTCCACTTT

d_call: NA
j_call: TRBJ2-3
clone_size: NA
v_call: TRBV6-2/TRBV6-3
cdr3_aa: CAARGATDTQYF
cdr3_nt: TGTGCGGCGAGGGGGGCTACAGATACGCAGTATTTT

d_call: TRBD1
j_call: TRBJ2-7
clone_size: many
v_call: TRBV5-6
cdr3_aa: CASNEKGAGMDEQYF
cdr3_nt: TGTGCCAGCAATGAGAAGGGGGCAGGGATGGACGAGCAGTACTTC

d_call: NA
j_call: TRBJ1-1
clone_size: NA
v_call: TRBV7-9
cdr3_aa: CASTRVGLNTEAFF
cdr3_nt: TGTGCCAGCACCCGCGTGGGGTTGAACACTGAAGCTTTCTTT

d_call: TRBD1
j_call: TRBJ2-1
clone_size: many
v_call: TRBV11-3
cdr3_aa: CASSLDRGTGTYNEQFF
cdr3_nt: TGTGCCAGCAGCTTAGATCGCGGGACAGGGACCTACAATGAGCAGTTCTTC

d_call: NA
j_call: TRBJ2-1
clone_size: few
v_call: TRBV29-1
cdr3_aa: CSVERTVYNEQFF
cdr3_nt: TGCAGCGTTGAACGTACCGTTTACAATGAGCAGTTCTTC

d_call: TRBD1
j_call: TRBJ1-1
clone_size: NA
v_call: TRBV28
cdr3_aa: CASSFEAGGLTEAFF
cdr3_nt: TGTGCCAGCAGTTTTGAGGCAGGGGGCTTAACTGAAGCTTTCTTT

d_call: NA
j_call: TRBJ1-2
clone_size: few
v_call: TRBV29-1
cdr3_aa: CSVEDFTAGDPYGYTF
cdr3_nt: TGCAGCGTTGAAGATTTTACAGCTGGGGACCCCTATGGCTACACCTTC

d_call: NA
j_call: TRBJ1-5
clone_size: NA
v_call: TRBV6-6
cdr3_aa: CASSVDSGSNQPQHF
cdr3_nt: TGTGCCAGCAGTGTAGACAGCGGGAGCAATCAGCCCCAGCATTTT